This T cell receptor (beta chain) emerged from a study of PD-1 blockade in classical Hodgkin lymphoma. Method: immunoSEQ multiplex PCR; TCRdb's copy keeps in-frame clones and lacks some. The sample lists roughly 64,000 clones; approximately 92% were seen once. Study findings and constraints: Relapsed/refractory patients reportedly had lower baseline diversity than newly diagnosed patients. CD4+ TCR diversity rose significantly by C4D1, and CD8+ TCR diversity did not. Baseline diversity was lower in partial responders and progressors than complete responders.

The table lists this clone with a count of one. Its target is unknown. Trimming pared 2 bases from V and 6 bases from J, leaving 10 bases between. This CDR3 is 14 amino acids long. Germline V gives CDR1 MGHDK, CDR2 SYGVNS. Time point given: cycle 4 day 1 (C4D1), after 6 weeks of nivolumab. Every patient relapsed after autologous stem cell transplantation, and brentuximab vedotin exposure varied. The rearrangement links TRBV25-1 to TRBJ2-2; D might be TRBD1 (5 bases). This clonotype originated in a human donor with classical Hodgkin lymphoma. The sequenced sample was peripheral blood mononuclear cells (PBMCs), obtained before the fourth cycle of nivolumab. The CDR3 protein is CASSEAGFSGELFF. CDR3 DNA sequence: TGTGCCAGCAGTGAAGCAGGGTTCTCCGGGGAGCTGTTTTTT.